This TCR beta chain was recorded in a study of CXCR3-negative and CXCR3-positive naive CD8 T cells. As for the study in general: Each library gave roughly 1.6 +/- 0.3 million of approximately 150 million TRB reads. Study-level results: The study inferred TCR strength from TRB CDR3 properties and found comparable surface CD5 between naive subsets. Diversity proved comparably high across both naive subsets and much lower in memory CD8+ cells.

Naive CD8+ T cells displayed a CD45RO-CCR7+CD27+CD95- phenotype. The CDR3 runs 14 residues. In germline, CDR1 is MDHEN, CDR2 SYDVKM. About this clonotype itself: What it binds is not known.

5' RACE with UMI labels generated the TRB cDNA libraries. TCRdb reprocessed the 5' RACE reads and keeps a single row for each CDR3 protein, giving no DNA. The record lists tens of thousands of distinct CDR3 sequences, of which the ten most abundant hold about 1%. The chain is built from TRBV28 and TRBJ2-1; no DNA is available, so the TRBD1 call from TCRdb remains unchecked. What was sequenced was naive CXCR3- CD8+ T cells from blood. Specified subset: CD45RO-CCR7+CD27+CD95- naive CD8+ T cells lacking CXCR3 (TNR3-). The clonotype comes from a human donor in good health. Some clones in this sample may be carry-over from other donors' samples. The CDR3 sequence is CASRPTDSLLEQFF. The whole variable domain, filled in from reference TRBV28 and TRBJ2-1, reads DVKVTQSSRYLVKRTGEKVFLECVQDMDHENMFWYRQDPGLGLRLIYFSYDVKMKEKGDIPEGYSVSREKKERFSLILESASTNQTSMYLCASRPTDSLLEQFFGPGTRLTVL.